This TCR beta chain was sequenced for a study of beta chain features in type 1 diabetes. Whole-study findings and limits: A definitive answer on HLA type influencing TCRB rearrangement was not reached here. Lower insertion and higher deletion counts appeared at VDJ junctions in type 1 diabetes patients. Naive, central memory and regulatory TCRB repertoires appeared more similar among patients than healthy donors. Possible PCR preference for shorter templates applied equally to patients and controls.

The investigators reverse transcribed all of the isolated RNA, so they sequenced expressed TCRB transcripts. Here immunoSEQ multiplex PCR was the method, and the copy in TCRdb shows in-frame clones only, minus some. The sample includes fewer than 250,000 clones, over 9.5% of them seen just once. The germline gives CDR1 KGHSH, CDR2 LQKENI. The CDR3 has 16 amino acids. Unmatched junction bases numbered 4, after V lost 1 base and J lost 0 bases. This clone was counted only a few times. The antigen is undetermined. This TCR came from a woman aged 18-30 years in good health. What was sequenced was naive CD4+ T cells from blood. This chain joins TRBV18 and TRBJ1-1; 8 nucleotides line up with TRBD1. The CDR3 coding sequence is TGTGCCAGCTCACCACAAGGGGGACAGGTGAACACTGAAGCTTTCTTT. The encoded protein is CASSPQGGQVNTEAFF.